Shown below are 4 T cell receptor beta chains from a single sample sequenced in a study of cytomegalovirus exposure and HLA in healthy donors. The PCR used 60 Vbeta and 13 Jbeta primers. TCRdb's copy holds only in-frame clones and misses some; the assay was immunoSEQ multiplex PCR. Among around 100,000 clones listed, roughly four fifths were seen once. The material sequenced was PBMCs. The receptors derive from a male donor in good health and CMV-seropositive.

The chain uses TRBV9 and TRBJ2-3; weak D call: TRBD1 (6 bases). Germline values: CDR1 SGDLS, CDR2 YYNGEE. V was clipped by 2 bases and J by 0 bases, with 13 bases between them. The CDR3 contains 16 residues. DNA for the CDR3: TGTGCCAGCAGCGTGGGGACACCGGAGAGCACAGATACGCAGTATTTT. This encodes CASSVGTPESTDTQYF.

This chain joins TRBV27 and TRBJ1-4; 9 positions agree with TRBD1. The V and J ends lost 5 bases and 7 bases, in that order; junction bases with no gene match: 5. The CDR3 extends over 14 amino acids. Germline V CDR1 and CDR2: MNHEY, SMNVEV (reference sequence). The CDR3 here is CASSQTGGFEKLFF. The DNA for the CDR3 is TGTGCCAGCAGTCAGACAGGGGGGTTTGAAAAACTGTTTTTT.

V and J are TRBV27 and TRBJ2-5, with 7 bases lining up with TRBD1. In germline, CDR1 is MNHEY, CDR2 SMNVEV (reference sequence). The CDR3 length is 14 residues. The J segment lost 4 bases and the V segment lost 8 bases, leaving 10 bases of the junction unmatched. The CDR3 is CASGRQGYSETQYF. CDR3 in DNA: TGTGCCAGCGGGAGACAGGGCTATTCAGAGACCCAGTACTTC.

V usage is TRBV11-3 and J usage is TRBJ1-4; tentative D call: TRBD1 (6 bases). Germline V gene lookup returns CDR1 SGHNT and CDR2 YENEEA. Deletions cut 3 bases from V and 8 bases from J, with 13 bases between. The CDR3 has 14 residues. For the CDR3, the DNA is TGTGCCAGCAGCTTCGGACAGAGAGGGGAAAAACTGTTTTTT. This sequence encodes CASSFGQRGEKLFF. The whole variable domain, remainder taken from reference TRBV11-3 and TRBJ1-4, is EAGVVQSPRYKIIEKKQPVAFWCNPISGHNTLYWYLQNLGQGPELLIRYENEEAVDDSQLPKDRFSAERLKGVDSTLKIQPAELGDSAVYLCASSFGQRGEKLFFGSGTQLSVL.